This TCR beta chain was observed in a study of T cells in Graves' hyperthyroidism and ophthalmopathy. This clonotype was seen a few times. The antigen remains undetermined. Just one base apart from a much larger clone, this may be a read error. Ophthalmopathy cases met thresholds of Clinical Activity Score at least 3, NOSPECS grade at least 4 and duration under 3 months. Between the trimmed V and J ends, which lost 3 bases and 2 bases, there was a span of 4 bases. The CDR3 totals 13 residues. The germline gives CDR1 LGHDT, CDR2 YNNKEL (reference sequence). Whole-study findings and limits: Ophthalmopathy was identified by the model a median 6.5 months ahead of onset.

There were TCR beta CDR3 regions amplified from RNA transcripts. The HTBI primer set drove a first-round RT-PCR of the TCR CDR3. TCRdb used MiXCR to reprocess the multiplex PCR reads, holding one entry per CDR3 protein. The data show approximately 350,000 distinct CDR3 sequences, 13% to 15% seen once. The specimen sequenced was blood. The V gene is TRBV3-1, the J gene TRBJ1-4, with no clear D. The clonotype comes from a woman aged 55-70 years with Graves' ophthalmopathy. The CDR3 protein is CASSQGTNEKLFF. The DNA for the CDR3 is TGTGCCAGCAGCCAGGGGACTAATGAAAAACTGTTTTTT.